This T cell receptor beta chain comes out of a study of cytomegalovirus exposure and HLA in healthy donors (dated by TCRdb to the late 2010s). Regarding the study in general: In an earlier analysis of approximately 500 of the donors, approximately 300 Gb of sequence data and 120 million or so unique TCR beta sequences from roughly 190 million T cells were reported. An early release that covered roughly 600 HLA-typed donors contained 300 to 350 gigabases of sequencing data and tens of millions of unique TCR sequences. Of the approximately 400 genotyped donors, 65% to 90% fell in the genetic ancestry cluster associated with self-reported Caucasian donors. The study aimed to test whether signatures of past pathogen exposure could be identified by cataloging public T cell receptors. The study profiled the T cell repertoires of some 610 subjects by immunosequencing and related them to cytomegalovirus serostatus. Besides the first cohort of 550 to 750 subjects, a separate validation cohort made up of 120 different subjects was used. High-throughput TCR immunosequencing, statistical association of individual TCRs with disease status, and machine learning were combined to predict cytomegalovirus infection status. A later analysis re-examined previously published TCR beta repertoires from more than 650 donors and added high-resolution HLA genotyping to investigate patterns of TCR occurrence. In the later analysis, no new phenotypic data were used to find candidate immune exposures; instead, reliance was placed on TCR beta sequences and their occurrence across donors. An earlier analysis of 587 of the donors applied high-throughput TCR beta sequencing to assess whether each TCR beta V gene segment acted as functional or pseudogenic. Donor age, sex, ethnicity and CMV serostatus were collected together with the repertoire data. A later genetic analysis used genome-wide SNP genotypes for about 60% of the roughly 670 donors, treating that subset as a discovery cohort. Every discovery cohort repertoire had been produced on one sequencing platform. Both class I and class II loci were covered by HLA typing, at four-digit resolution. Typing coverage differed by locus: A, B, C, DRB1 and DQB1 were typed in roughly 620-640 donors, DQA1 in around 500, DPA1 in 600 to 610, and DPB1 in 472. About five DR-DQ haplotypes were treated as single units for association and clustering because of strong linkage in the cohort. Among some 410 genotyped donors of the cohort, an average of about 220,000 unique TCR beta nucleotide sequences was sequenced per donor, of which about 19% were non-productive. What the study reported, not specific to this receptor: According to the authors, the approach could potentially be generalized to other disease states and immunological phenotypes. The classifier was reported to diagnose cytomegalovirus status with high specificity and sensitivity in both the original and validation cohorts. In an earlier analysis of about 550 of the donors, most TCR beta V segments were observed in productive rearrangements about 90% or about 30% of the time, broadly matching IMGT annotations. In a later analysis, several top co-occurrence clusters were reported to appear linked to parvovirus B19, influenza, CMV and Epstein-Barr virus. Linkage disequilibrium might explain the correlated functional status among segregating V segments, but an unknown experimental factor could not be excluded. Most TCR sequences were seen in very few donors, while some public TCRs were found in many individuals. For the cohort, immune exposure information was limited to CMV serostatus. A later analysis found that TCR association rates varied across HLA loci, with DRB1 alleles showing the most associated TCRs and HLA-C alleles the fewest. Only TCR beta chains were sequenced in this cohort, and the absence of alpha or paired-chain data limited detectable features. In vitro tests confirmed that a few of the cytomegalovirus-associated TCR beta chains recognize cytomegalovirus antigens. According to a later genetic analysis, donors in an Asian-associated ancestry cluster had fewer N-insertions in productive TCRs than the roughly 700-donor mean. Because counts were too low, roughly 16 rarely observed V segments, including chromosome 9 orphons, were excluded from the earlier analysis of under 650 of the donors. V-gene and J-gene trimming of TCR beta chains was associated with a missense DCLRE1C variant in a later genetic analysis, and the association was replicated in an independent cohort. In the study, approximately 160 TCR beta chains were listed as associated with cytomegalovirus. Some IMGT-functional V segments, including TRBV6-2 and TRBV6-3, could not be told apart with the 87-base-pair reads, so those segments were excluded. Roughly uniform sequencing depth across donors was assumed in presence/absence analyses, although this assumption may not hold. When HLA alleles, especially DR and DQ, strongly co-occurred, attributing TCR associations to individual alleles was difficult. Specific HLA alleles were associated with more than 15,000 TCR beta sequences at a false discovery rate of 0.05 in a later analysis. A group of highly shared sequence variants was considered likely to be a technical artifact of the sequencing pipeline. HLA typing was unavailable for some donors at each locus, so association tests used only the typed subset. In a later analysis, HLA-associated TCR beta chains were found to be more clonally expanded and to have lower generation probabilities than equally common non-associated chains. A later analysis found that most CMV-associated TCR beta chains appeared HLA-restricted, with HLA associations seemingly driven largely by CMV exposure. A further reported finding was that TCR beta sequences accurately predicted the HLA-A and HLA-B alleles for most subjects in the first cohort.

About this clone: This receptor's antigen is unknown. Within one base of it there is no much larger clone, and no base qualities were kept.

CDR1 is given as LNHDA and CDR2 as SQIVND, both from the germline V gene (reference sequence). Inclusive of the bounding cysteine and phenylalanine, the CDR3 is 12 residues long. Only the CDR3 region is kept as DNA, spanning 36 bases read in frame from base 1. Trimming accounts for 5 bases at V and 12 bases at J, while the number of junction bases matched to no gene is 7. The library came from the immunoSEQ multiplex PCR assay. For the multiplex PCR, a mixture combining 60 forward primers for TCR Vbeta segments and 13 reverse primers for TCR Jbeta segments was used. Amplification of the CDR3 region of rearranged TCR beta genes was performed with a multiplex PCR assay on genomic DNA. Amplified TCR beta libraries were sequenced as 87-base-pair reads on the Illumina HiSeq System. The original pipeline was this. In a later analysis, approximately 74 million unique TCR beta chains were counted across the approximately 640 repertoires, and roughly 10 million of these chains were shared by at least two donors. Raw reads were error-corrected and collapsed into unique sequences by a nearest-neighbor algorithm in which closely related sequences were merged to remove PCR and sequencing errors. Alignment of CDR3 sequences to IMGT reference sequences was used to assign V, D and J gene segments. For a sequence to be retained, a match of at least six nucleotides was required to both a V gene segment and a J gene segment. Rearrangements were called productive when the CDR3 lacked stop codons and stayed in frame with V and J; all others were non-productive. CDR3 was defined according to IMGT convention as the region running from the second conserved V-encoded cysteine to the conserved J-encoded phenylalanine. The earlier analysis of about 590 of the donors excluded sequences that lacked an unambiguous match to a single V gene segment. In an earlier analysis of 587 of the donors, V segments were called functional above 56.7% productive rearrangements and were called segregating when the between-donor standard deviation exceeded 5%. A statistical classification framework was built for diagnosing cytomegalovirus status from the catalog of TCR beta chain sequences. In a later analysis, V and J genes were assigned by comparing TCR nucleotide sequences against IMGT/GENE-DB human TR gene sequences. In a later analysis, CDR3 sequences and most-parsimonious VDJ recombination scenarios were assigned using the TCRdist pipeline. In a later analysis, every TCR beta chain was defined by the combination of its CDR3 amino acid sequence and its V-gene family, and reads without a unique V-gene family were dropped. To address suspected cross-contamination and a sequencing artifact, a later analysis removed approximately 590 highly shared, low-generation-probability nucleotide sequences. In a later analysis, a clonal expansion index was calculated for each public chain from normalized within-repertoire ranks of inferred template counts. In a later analysis, generation probabilities were computed with a VDJ recombination model fitted to out-of-frame rearrangements, and the resulting probabilities were checked against IGoR. A later analysis scored TCR-TCR, TCR-HLA and TCR-CMV co-occurrence with hypergeometric tests, applying a repertoire-size bias correction to TCR pairs. To estimate false discovery rates, a later analysis permuted the HLA or CMV assignments 20 times. In a later analysis, co-occurring TCRs were grouped with DBSCAN, and TCRdist sequence similarity was added when clustering was performed within HLA-allele-positive subsets. Repertoires with fewer than 30,000 or more than 120,000 public chains were left out of co-occurrence clustering, as were several repertoires with anomalous nucleotide sharing. TCRdb holds this immuneACCESS table with in-frame rearrangements only. Some clones are missing; in checked studies, unresolved V genes explain under half, and the rest has no known cause. The DNA was the basis for D and trimming; V, J and clone size are from that table. This sample has 120,000 or so clones in its table, and roughly 75% of those were observed once. Clones ranked in the top ten supply 3% to 3.5% of the sample.

The cohort comprised several hundred healthy bone marrow donors. All cohort members were sampled while nominally healthy, although unrecorded immune exposures were likely present. The donor was CMV seronegative and was included in the group of 352 seronegative cohort members. A peripheral blood sample was collected from each donor, and TCR beta sequencing was performed on peripheral blood mononuclear cells. Genomic DNA extraction from the blood cell samples was performed with the Qiagen DNeasy Blood Extraction Kit. The TCR sequence derives from a woman aged 45 to 65 in good health and CMV-seronegative. Sequencing was performed on PBMCs. The chain links TRBV19 with TRBJ1-2; 9 bases in the junction line up with TRBD1. The encoded CDR3 is CASSPWTGVNTF. DNA sequence: TGTGCCAGTAGTCCCTGGACAGGGGTAAACACCTTC.